This T cell receptor beta chain was sequenced in a study of T cell responses to AZD1222 COVID-19 vaccine. Whole-study results and caveats: Mapped onto spike, vaccine-associated CD4 TCRs spanned it and were dominant at 160-218 and 743-854. Repertoires in all cases were sampled only once the peak T cell response had passed. Possibly, clonal diversity was underestimated; donors were largely white British and included more females. Compared with day 0, the breadth and depth of the Spike-specific TCR repertoire rose significantly after two doses of AZD1222.

This clone was seen more than once but under ten times. Its target is unknown. The table came from immunoSEQ multiplex PCR; TCRdb's copy has only in-frame clones and leaves some out. This table holds 95,000 to 130,000 clones, just over 85% found once. The CDR3 runs 16 residues. V was pared by 3 bases and J by 5 bases, with 11 bases of the junction left unmatched. Germline V gene data show CDR1 as MRHNA and CDR2 as SNTAGT. Sequencing used peripheral blood, obtained on day 0 of AZD1222 vaccination. This rearrangement joins TRBV6-4 to TRBJ1-1; 8 bases match TRBD1. This receptor was obtained from an adult in good health. DNA of the CDR3: TGTGCCAGCAGTGAGGGGACCGGGACAGGCCCTACTGAAGCTTTCTTT. Translation: CASSEGTGTGPTEAFF.